This entry lists 20 T cell receptor beta chains sequenced from one sample in a study of T cells in Graves' hyperthyroidism and ophthalmopathy. RNA transcripts served as the template for amplifying TCR beta CDR3 regions. In the first-round RT-PCR of the TCR CDR3, the HTBI primer set was used. Each CDR3 protein is one row after TCRdb ran MiXCR on the multiplex PCR reads. The table shows about 380,000 distinct CDR3 sequences, with roughly 14% occurring only once. The specimen was blood. The source is a woman aged 60 to 75 with Graves' hyperthyroidism.

This clonotype has a count of ten or more. This chain uses TRBV24-1 with TRBJ2-7; TRBD1 might be the D (8 bases). The CDR3 has 15 residues. Germline V CDR1 and CDR2: KGHDR, SFDVKD. V dropped 12 bases and J dropped 3 bases, with 23 bases sitting between them. The CDR3 reads CAPSGGHGQGYEQYF. CDR3 nucleotides: TGTGCCCCCTCGGGGGGTCACGGACAGGGCTACGAGCAGTACTTC.

This clonotype has ten or more counts. This chain joins TRBV20-1 and TRBJ2-1; TRBD2 aligns across 12 bases. Trimming cost V 5 bases and J 8 bases; bases outside gene matches: 7. CDR1 DFQATT and CDR2 SNEGSKA come from the germline V gene (reference sequence). This CDR3 contains 14 residues. As DNA, the CDR3 is TGCAGTGCTGGCGGACTAGCGGGAAACGATGAGCAGTTCTTC. It is translated as CSAGGLAGNDEQFF.

This clonotype was seen many times. The chain employs TRBV28 and TRBJ2-7; 9 nucleotides align to TRBD2. Germline CDR1 MDHEN, CDR2 SYDVKM. This CDR3 contains 15 residues. V lost 7 bases to trimming and J lost 3 bases; unmatched junction nucleotides: 10. The CDR3 coding sequence is TGTGCCAGCACTCCGGCGGGAGGGCCTGTCTACGAGCAGTACTTC. Its translation: CASTPAGGPVYEQYF.

This clonotype was counted only a few times. The CDR3 DNA reads as TGTGCCAGCAGTCTACATGGTCCGGGACTAGCGTCCTACAATGAGCAGTTCTTC. It encodes CASSLHGPGLASYNEQFF. This chain links TRBV5-5 with TRBJ2-1, with TRBD2 identical over 10 bases. J was trimmed by 1 base and V by 5 bases; bases with no gene match: 12. Germline V gene data show CDR1 as SGHKS and CDR2 as YYEKEE (reference sequence). The CDR3 totals 18 residues.

The table lists this clonotype with many counts. This chain connects TRBV7-9 to TRBJ2-3; D is unclear. This CDR3 contains 15 residues. Trimming pared 5 bases from V and 6 bases from J, leaving 18 bases between. In germline, CDR1 is SEHNR, CDR2 FQNEAQ (reference sequence). For the CDR3, the DNA is TGTGCCAGCAGCGCTCGTACAGCCCCGACGGATACGCAGTATTTT. Translated: CASSARTAPTDTQYF.

This clonotype appeared a few times. The rearrangement links TRBV6-1 to TRBJ2-2; TRBD2 agrees at 12 bases. The CDR3 runs to 15 residues. Germline loops: CDR1 MNHNS, CDR2 SASEGT. The V segment lost 10 bases and the J segment 1 base; nucleotides outside the gene matches: 4. In nucleotides, the CDR3 is TGTGCCAACGGACTAGCGGGAATGAACACCGGGGAGCTGTTTTTT. Translation gives CANGLAGMNTGELFF.

This clonotype came up a few times. The chain links TRBV5-1 to TRBJ2-5; no clear D gene. V was pared by 3 bases and J by 2 bases, with 11 bases between. Germline lookup yields CDR1 SGHRS and CDR2 YFSETQ. This CDR3 region has 14 residues. CDR3 amino acids: CASSSNNPQETQYF. For the CDR3, the DNA is TGCGCCAGCAGCTCAAATAATCCTCAAGAGACCCAGTACTTC.

At least ten counts were recorded for this clonotype. The chain couples TRBV5-1 to TRBJ2-7; 9 nucleotides line up with TRBD2. CDR3 size: 15 residues. Per germline, CDR1 SGHRS and CDR2 YFSETQ. Trimming took 1 base from V and 2 from J; bases not matched to a gene: 4. This chain's CDR3 is CASSLYAGGPYEQYF. The DNA of the CDR3 is TGCGCCAGCAGCTTGTACGCGGGAGGGCCCTACGAGCAGTACTTC.

This clonotype showed up many times. The chain has TRBV29-1 and TRBJ2-2; D might be TRBD1 or TRBD2, each matching 5 bases. CDR1 and CDR2 from the germline V gene are SQVTM and ANQGSEA. The V gene lost 6 bases and the J gene lost 1 base, with 15 bases spanning the gap. This CDR3 region has 15 residues. The CDR3 DNA reads TGCAGCGTCATAGCCGGGACGGTGAACACCGGGGAGCTGTTTTTT. Its translation is CSVIAGTVNTGELFF.

This clonotype has at least ten counts. The rearrangement links TRBV2 to TRBJ1-1, with unresolved D. Trimming shortened V by 6 bases and J by 7 bases, and 9 bases separated the two germline ends. Per the germline V gene, CDR1 is SNHLY and CDR2 is FYNNEI. The CDR3 runs 11 residues. CDR3 region: CASSPDGEAFF. The CDR3 DNA reads as TGTGCCAGCAGCCCGGACGGTGAAGCTTTCTTT.

Details on this clonotype: This could be a read error, since a much larger clone is one nucleotide away. The genes are TRBV6-2 or TRBV6-3 and TRBJ1-6; the match to TRBD1 covers 10 bases. From germline, CDR1 is MNHEY and CDR2 SVGEGT. The CDR3 is 15 residues long. V dropped 4 bases and J dropped 5; count of bases not matched to a gene: 2. CDR3 amino acids: CASSCGQGDNSPLHF. The CDR3, as DNA: TGTGCCAGCAGTTGCGGACAGGGGGATAATTCACCCCTCCACTTT.

This clonotype was seen more than once but under ten times. V and J are TRBV7-8 and TRBJ1-6; no clear D. CDR3 length equals 16 residues. The V gene lost 5 bases and the J gene lost 13 bases, with 24 bases spanning the gap. Looked up from germline, CDR1 is SGHVS and CDR2 is FQNEAQ. The CDR3, as DNA: TGTGCCAGCAGCCCAACCATTCTGGGTTCCGGGGAGCCCCTCCACTTT. It specifies CASSPTILGSGEPLHF.

At least ten counts were recorded for this clonotype. The chain combines TRBV4-1 with TRBJ2-7; 12 nucleotides align to TRBD2. The CDR3 loop spans 16 amino acids. Trimming took 1 base from V and 4 from J; bases not matched to a gene: 5. Germline CDR1 MGHRA, CDR2 YSYEKL. CDR3 sequence: CASSQVRLAGGYEQYF. The DNA for the CDR3 is TGCGCCAGCAGCCAAGTCCGGCTAGCGGGAGGGTACGAGCAGTACTTC.

This clonotype was counted many times. The rearrangement links TRBV7-3 to TRBJ2-3; 8 positions agree with TRBD1. This CDR3 spans 15 amino acids. Losses at the gene ends were 5 bases for V and 1 base for J; bases not matched to a gene: 5. Germline V CDR1 and CDR2: SGHTA, FQGTGA. CDR3 region: CASSRGTGRTDTQYF. CDR3 bases: TGTGCCAGCAGCAGGGGGACAGGCCGCACAGATACGCAGTATTTT.

This clonotype was recorded at least ten times. The chain recombines TRBV5-1 with TRBJ2-1, with D perhaps TRBD2 (6 bases). The CDR3 length is 15 residues. Germline V lookup: CDR1 SGHRS, CDR2 YFSETQ. V shed 2 bases and J shed 2 bases, with 11 bases lying between them. The CDR3 is CASSFSGRPYNEQFF. CDR3 DNA: TGCGCCAGCAGCTTTAGCGGCCGTCCCTACAATGAGCAGTTCTTC.

The chain is built from TRBV19 and TRBJ1-2; D not certain. Trimming removed 7 bases from V and 8 bases from J, with 14 bases in between. Germline values: CDR1 LNHDA, CDR2 SQIVND (reference sequence). The CDR3 consists of 12 residues. This CDR3 is CASKMGGHGYTF. The CDR3 DNA is TGTGCCAGTAAGATGGGTGGGCACGGCTACACCTTC. Together with reference TRBV19 and TRBJ1-2, the CDR3 gives the full variable domain: DGGITQSPKYLFRKEGQNVTLSCEQNLNHDAMYWYRQDPGQGLRLIYYSQIVNDFQKGDIAEGYSVSREKKESFPLTVTSAQKNPTAFYLCASKMGGHGYTFGSGTRLTVV.

The chain joins TRBV11-3 to TRBJ1-4, with D perhaps TRBD1 (5 bases). The CDR3 runs to 17 residues. V was clipped by 5 bases and J by 0 bases, with 16 bases between them. Germline V gene data show CDR1 as SGHNT and CDR2 as YENEEA. DNA of the CDR3: TGTGCCAGCAGCGTGGGGCGGCGGGATGCAACTAATGAAAAACTGTTTTTT. This gives the protein CASSVGRRDATNEKLFF.

In this sample, this clonotype turned up many times. The V gene is TRBV12-3 or TRBV12-4, the J gene TRBJ2-5, with D hard to call. V was shortened by 2 bases and J by 5 bases, with 12 bases between the two germline ends. This CDR3 is 14 amino acids long. This CDR3 is CASSLSRRSETQYF. The CDR3, as DNA: TGTGCCAGCAGTTTATCTAGACGTTCCGAGACCCAGTACTTC.

The CDR3 DNA reads TGTGCCAGCAGTCGGAGGGCAGGGGACTTGGAGCAGTTCTTC. It specifies CASSRRAGDLEQFF. The chain employs TRBV11-2 and TRBJ2-1; tentatively, D is TRBD1 or TRBD2 (6 bases each). With 6 bases removed from V and 10 bases from J, the gap between germline ends came to 19 bases. The CDR3 runs to 14 residues. Germline CDR1 is SGHAT and CDR2 is FQNNGV.

V gene TRBV27 combines with J gene TRBJ2-7, with D possibly matching TRBD2 (6 bases). CDR3 length equals 14 residues. V was shortened by 2 bases and J by 3 bases, with 11 bases between the two germline ends. CDR1 is MNHEY and CDR2 is SMNVEV in the germline V gene (reference sequence). This CDR3 is CASSLAGTLYEQYF. For the CDR3, the DNA is TGTGCCAGCAGTTTAGCGGGAACCCTCTACGAGCAGTACTTC.